This TCR beta chain derives from a study of technical replicates of blood from several donors. Assay used: immunoSEQ multiplex PCR; TCRdb lists only in-frame clones, some missing. The table has roughly 100,000 clones, almost 96% seen once. Trimming removed 6 bases from V and 10 bases from J, with 18 bases in between. The CDR3 has 13 residues. Germline CDR1 and CDR2: KGHSH and LQKENI. The sample consisted of T cells isolated from PBMCs. The J gene is TRBJ1-2, the V gene TRBV18, with a weak D call TRBD1 (6 bases). The clonotype was recovered from a human donor in good health. CDR3 in amino acids: CASSPTDSSYYTF. The CDR3 DNA follows: TGTGCCAGCTCCCCCACGGACAGTTCCTACTACACCTTC.